This T cell receptor (beta chain) was captured in a study of CXCR3-negative and CXCR3-positive naive CD8 T cells. Study-wide findings and caveats: TCR interaction strength was inferred from TRB CDR3 physicochemistry, as CD5 matched across naive subsets.

This CDR3 has 20 residues. CDR1 is SGHRS and CDR2 is YFSETQ in the germline V gene. The TRB libraries of cDNA were built by UMI-labeled 5' RACE. TCRdb reprocessed the 5' RACE reads and stores each CDR3 protein as one record, lacking DNA. The sample's table shows 100,000 to 150,000 distinct CDR3 sequences. To note about this clonotype: Its antigen is undetermined.

The TCR was taken from a human donor in good health. Some clones in this sample may be carry-over from other donors' samples. The sample taken for sequencing was naive CXCR3- CD8+ T cells from blood. Subset here: CD45RO-CCR7+CD27+CD95- naive CD8+ T cells lacking CXCR3 (TNR3-). This chain connects TRBV5-1 to TRBJ2-7; without DNA, the TCRdb call of TRBD2 cannot be checked. CDR3 sequence: CASTASAPSGRALSGSEQYF.